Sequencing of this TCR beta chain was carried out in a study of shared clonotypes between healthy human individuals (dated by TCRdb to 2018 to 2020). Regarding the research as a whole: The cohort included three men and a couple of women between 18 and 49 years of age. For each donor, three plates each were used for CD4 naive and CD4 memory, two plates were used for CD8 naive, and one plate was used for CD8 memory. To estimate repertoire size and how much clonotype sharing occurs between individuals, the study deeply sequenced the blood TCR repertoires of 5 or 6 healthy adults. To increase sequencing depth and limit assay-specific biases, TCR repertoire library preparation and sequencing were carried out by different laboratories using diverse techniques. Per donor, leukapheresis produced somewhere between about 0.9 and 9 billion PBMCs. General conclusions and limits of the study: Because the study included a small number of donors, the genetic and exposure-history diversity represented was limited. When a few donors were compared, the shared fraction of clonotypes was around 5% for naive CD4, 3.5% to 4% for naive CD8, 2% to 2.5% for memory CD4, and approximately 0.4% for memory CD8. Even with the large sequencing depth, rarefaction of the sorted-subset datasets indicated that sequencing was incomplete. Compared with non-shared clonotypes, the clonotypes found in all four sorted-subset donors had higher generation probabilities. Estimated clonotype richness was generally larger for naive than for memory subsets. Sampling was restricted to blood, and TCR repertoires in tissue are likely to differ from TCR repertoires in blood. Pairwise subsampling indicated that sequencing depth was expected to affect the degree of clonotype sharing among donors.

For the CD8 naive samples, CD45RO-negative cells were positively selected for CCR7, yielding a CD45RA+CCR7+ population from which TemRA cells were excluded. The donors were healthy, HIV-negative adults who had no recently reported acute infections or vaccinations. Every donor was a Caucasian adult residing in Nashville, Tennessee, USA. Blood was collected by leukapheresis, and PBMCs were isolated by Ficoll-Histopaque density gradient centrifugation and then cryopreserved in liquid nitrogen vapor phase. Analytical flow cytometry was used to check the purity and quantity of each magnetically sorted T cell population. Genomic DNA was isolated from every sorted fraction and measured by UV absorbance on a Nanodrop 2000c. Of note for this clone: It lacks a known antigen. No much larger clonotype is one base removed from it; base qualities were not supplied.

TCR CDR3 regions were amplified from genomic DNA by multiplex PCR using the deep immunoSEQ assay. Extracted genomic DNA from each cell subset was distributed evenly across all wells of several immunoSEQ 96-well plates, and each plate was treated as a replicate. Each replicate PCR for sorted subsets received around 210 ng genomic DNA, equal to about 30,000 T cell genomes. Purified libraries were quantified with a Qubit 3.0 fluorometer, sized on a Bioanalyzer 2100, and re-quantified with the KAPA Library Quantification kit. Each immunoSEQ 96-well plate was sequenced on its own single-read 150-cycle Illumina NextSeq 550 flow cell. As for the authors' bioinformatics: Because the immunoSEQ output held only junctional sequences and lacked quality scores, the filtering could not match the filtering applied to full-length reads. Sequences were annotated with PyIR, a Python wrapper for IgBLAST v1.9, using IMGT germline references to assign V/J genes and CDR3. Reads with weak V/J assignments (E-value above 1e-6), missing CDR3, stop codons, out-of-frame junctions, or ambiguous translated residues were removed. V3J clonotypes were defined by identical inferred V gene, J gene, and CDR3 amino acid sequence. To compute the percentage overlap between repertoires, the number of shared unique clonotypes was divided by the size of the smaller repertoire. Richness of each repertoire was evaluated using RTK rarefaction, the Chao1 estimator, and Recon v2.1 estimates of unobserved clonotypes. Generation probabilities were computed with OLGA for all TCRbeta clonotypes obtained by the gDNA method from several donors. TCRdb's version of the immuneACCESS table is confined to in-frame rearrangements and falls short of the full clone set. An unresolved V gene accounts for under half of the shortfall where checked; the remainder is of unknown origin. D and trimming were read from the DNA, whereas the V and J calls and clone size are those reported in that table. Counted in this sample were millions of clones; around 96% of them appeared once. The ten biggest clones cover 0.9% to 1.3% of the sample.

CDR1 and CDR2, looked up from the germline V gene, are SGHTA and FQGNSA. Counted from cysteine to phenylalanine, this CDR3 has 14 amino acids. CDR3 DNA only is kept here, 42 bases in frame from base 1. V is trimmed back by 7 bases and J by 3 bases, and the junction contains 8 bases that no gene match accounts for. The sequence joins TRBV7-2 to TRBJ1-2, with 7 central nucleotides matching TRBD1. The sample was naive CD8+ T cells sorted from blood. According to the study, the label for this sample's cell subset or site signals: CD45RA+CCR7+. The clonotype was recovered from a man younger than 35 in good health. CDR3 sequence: CASTQGQLDYGYTF. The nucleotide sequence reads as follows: TGTGCCAGCACCCAGGGACAGCTTGACTATGGCTACACCTTC.